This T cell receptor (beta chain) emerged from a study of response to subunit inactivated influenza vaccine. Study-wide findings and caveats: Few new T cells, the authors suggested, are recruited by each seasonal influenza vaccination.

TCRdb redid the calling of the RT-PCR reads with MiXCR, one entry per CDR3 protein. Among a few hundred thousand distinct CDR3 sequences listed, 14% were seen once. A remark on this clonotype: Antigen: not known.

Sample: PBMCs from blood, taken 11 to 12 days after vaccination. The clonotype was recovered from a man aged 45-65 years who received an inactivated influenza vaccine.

DNA of the CDR3: TGTGCCAGCAGTTACTCCGCTCTGATAGATACGCAGTATTTT. Translating gives CASSYSALIDTQYF. The V call is TRBV6-2 or TRBV6-3, the J call TRBJ2-3, with D uncertain. Germline V gives CDR1 MNHEY, CDR2 SVGEGT. The CDR3 spans 14 residues. With 0 bases removed from V and 5 bases from J, the gap between germline ends came to 9 bases.